A selection of T cell receptor beta chains follows, all from one sample in a study of cytomegalovirus exposure and HLA in healthy donors. TCRdb keeps only in-frame clones here, not all; method: immunoSEQ multiplex PCR. In the table there are more than 100,000 clones, more than 75% of which are singletons. Sequencing input: PBMCs. These receptor sequences come from a woman younger than 35 in good health and CMV-seropositive. CDR3s include the opening cysteine and the closing phenylalanine or tryptophan. D genes are given only for firm matches. Clone size is not always given. Where it is, it says once, few, many or a class for expanded clones.

j_call clone_size d_call v_call cdr3_aa cdr3_nt
TRBJ1-2 few . TRBV6-1 CASSISTTNYGYTF TGTGCCAGCAGCATATCGACAACTAACTATGGCTACACCTTC
TRBJ2-1 once TRBD1 TRBV4-1 CASSQTGVSYNEQFF TGCGCCAGCAGCCAAACAGGGGTGTCCTACAATGAGCAGTTCTTC
TRBJ2-3 few TRBD2 TRBV10-3 CAISILAGAQDTQYF TGTGCCATCAGTATTCTAGCGGGGGCCCAGGATACGCAGTATTTT
TRBJ2-4 . TRBD2 TRBV10-3 CAISGGGGAGKNIQYF TGTGCCATCAGTGGGGGCGGGGGGGCGGGCAAAAACATTCAGTACTTC
TRBJ2-5 once TRBD2 TRBV7-9 CASSSTSGSETQYF TGTGCCAGCAGCTCCACTAGCGGGAGTGAGACCCAGTACTTC
TRBJ2-7 . TRBD1 TRBV7-2 CASSLAARGRGEQYF TGTGCCAGCAGCTTAGCGGCCAGGGGGAGAGGAGAGCAGTACTTC
TRBJ1-2 . TRBD1 TRBV7-6 CASSLEGQGAYGYTF TGTGCCAGCAGCTTAGAGGGACAGGGGGCCTATGGCTACACCTTC
TRBJ1-2 . TRBD1 TRBV7-9 CASRSGTEDGYTF TGTGCCAGCCGCTCCGGGACAGAAGATGGCTACACCTTC
TRBJ1-5 once TRBD1 TRBV2 CASSRDSRTINQPQHF TGTGCCAGCAGTAGGGACAGCAGGACCATCAATCAGCCCCAGCATTTT
TRBJ1-6 . . TRBV11-2 CASSSVNSPLHF TGTGCCAGCAGCTCGGTTAATTCACCCCTCCACTTT
TRBJ1-1 . . TRBV7-8 CASSWGDTEAFF TGTGCCAGCAGTTGGGGGGACACTGAAGCTTTCTTT
TRBJ1-1 . . TRBV4-2 CASSQEGRNTEAFF TGTGCCAGCAGCCAAGAGGGGCGCAACACTGAAGCTTTCTTT
TRBJ1-2 . . TRBV2 CASSDPRGYYGYTF TGTGCCAGCAGTGACCCCAGGGGATATTATGGCTACACCTTC
TRBJ2-7 . . TRBV5-1 CASSLVPIDYEQYF TGCGCCAGCAGCTTGGTTCCTATTGACTACGAGCAGTACTTC
TRBJ1-2 . TRBD1 TRBV6-4 CASSDSPGQFHGYTF TGTGCCAGCAGTGACTCGCCGGGACAGTTCCATGGCTACACCTTC
TRBJ2-1 . TRBD2 TRBV5-1 CASSGRGEYNEQFF TGCGCCAGCTCAGGTCGGGGGGAGTACAATGAGCAGTTCTTC
TRBJ1-6 . TRBD1 TRBV5-4 CASRRTGANSPLHF TGTGCCAGCAGGAGAACAGGGGCTAATTCACCCCTCCACTTT
TRBJ2-3 few . TRBV7-2 CASSLDLASSTDTQYF TGTGCCAGCAGCTTAGATCTGGCTTCGAGCACAGATACGCAGTATTTT
TRBJ2-1 few TRBD2 TRBV5-6 CATTTSGGSNEQFF TGTGCCACCACGACTAGCGGGGGTTCCAATGAGCAGTTCTTC
TRBJ2-7 . TRBD2 TRBV9 CASSVGLAGNHEQYF TGTGCCAGCAGCGTAGGACTAGCGGGAAACCACGAGCAGTACTTC
TRBJ2-5 few TRBD1 TRBV18 CASSPGQGETQYF TGTGCCAGCTCACCGGGACAGGGGGAGACCCAGTACTTC
TRBJ1-5 . . TRBV30 CAWMGGGGNQPQHF TGTGCCTGGATGGGAGGAGGGGGCAATCAGCCCCAGCATTTT
TRBJ1-6 . . TRBV4-1 CASSQDYLGGSGTNSPLHF TGCGCCAGCAGCCAAGATTATCTAGGCGGGTCAGGAACCAATTCACCCCTCCACTTT
TRBJ1-2 . TRBD1 TRBV9 CASSPLGTGRYGYTF TGTGCCAGCAGCCCCCTCGGGACAGGGCGCTATGGCTACACCTTC
TRBJ1-2 few . TRBV5-1 CASSFRGDGGYTF TGCGCCAGCAGCTTCAGGGGCGATGGTGGCTACACCTTC
TRBJ2-7 . . TRBV7-9 CASSFGRSAGSYEQYF TGTGCCAGCAGCTTCGGTCGATCTGCAGGGTCCTACGAGCAGTACTTC